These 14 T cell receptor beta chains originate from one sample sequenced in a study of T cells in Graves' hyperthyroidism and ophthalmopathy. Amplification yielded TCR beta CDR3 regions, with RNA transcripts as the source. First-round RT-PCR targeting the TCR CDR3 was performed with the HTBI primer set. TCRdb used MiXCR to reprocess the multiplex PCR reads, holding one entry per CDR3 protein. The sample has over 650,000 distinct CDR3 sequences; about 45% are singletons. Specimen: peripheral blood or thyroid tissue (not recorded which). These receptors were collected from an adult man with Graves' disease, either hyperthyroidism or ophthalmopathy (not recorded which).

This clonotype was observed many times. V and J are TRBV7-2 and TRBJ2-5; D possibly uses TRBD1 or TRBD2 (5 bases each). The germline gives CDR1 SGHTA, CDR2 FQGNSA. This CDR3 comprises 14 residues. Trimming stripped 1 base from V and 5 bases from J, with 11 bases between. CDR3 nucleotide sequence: TGTGCCAGCAGCTTAGGGGGGATGGGGGAGACCCAGTACTTC. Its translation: CASSLGGMGETQYF.

The CDR3 nucleotides read TGTGCCAGCAGGGGACCGGTATCCTACGAGCAGTACTTC. It codes for CASRGPVSYEQYF. The chain uses TRBV12-3 or TRBV12-4 and TRBJ2-7; tentatively, D is TRBD1 or TRBD2 (5 bases each). The CDR3 sequence is 13 residues long. V lost 6 bases to trimming and J lost 1 base, with 10 bases between them.

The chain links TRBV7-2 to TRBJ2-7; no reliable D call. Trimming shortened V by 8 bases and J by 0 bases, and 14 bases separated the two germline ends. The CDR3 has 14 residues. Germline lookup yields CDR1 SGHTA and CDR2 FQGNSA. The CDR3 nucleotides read TGTGCCAGCTCACCACCGGCAGACTCCTACGAGCAGTACTTC. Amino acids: CASSPPADSYEQYF.

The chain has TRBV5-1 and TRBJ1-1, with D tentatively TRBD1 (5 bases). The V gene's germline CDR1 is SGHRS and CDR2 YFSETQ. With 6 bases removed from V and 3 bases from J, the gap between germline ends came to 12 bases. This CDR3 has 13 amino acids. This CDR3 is CASMKGADTEAFF. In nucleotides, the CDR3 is TGCGCCAGCATGAAAGGGGCGGACACTGAAGCTTTCTTT. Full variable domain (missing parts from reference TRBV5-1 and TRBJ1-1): KAGVTQTPRYLIKTRGQQVTLSCSPISGHRSVSWYQQTPGQGLQFLFEYFSETQRNKGNFPGRFSGRQFSNSRSEMNVSTLELGDSALYLCASMKGADTEAFFGQGTRLTVV.

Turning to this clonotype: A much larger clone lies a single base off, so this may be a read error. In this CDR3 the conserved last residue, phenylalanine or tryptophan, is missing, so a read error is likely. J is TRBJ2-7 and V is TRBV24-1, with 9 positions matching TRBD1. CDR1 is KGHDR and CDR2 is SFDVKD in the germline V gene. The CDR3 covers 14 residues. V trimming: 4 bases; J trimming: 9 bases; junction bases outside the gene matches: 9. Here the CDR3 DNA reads TGTGCCACCAGTGAGGCGACAGGGGGTTTTGGGCAGTACTCC. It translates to CATSEATGGFGQYS.

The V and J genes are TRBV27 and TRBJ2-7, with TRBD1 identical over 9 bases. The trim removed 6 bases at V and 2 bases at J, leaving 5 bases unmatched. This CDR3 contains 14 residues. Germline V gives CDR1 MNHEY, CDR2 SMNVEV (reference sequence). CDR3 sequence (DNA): TGTGCCAGCAGCCCTGGGGACAGGGCCTACGAGCAGTACTTC. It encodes CASSPGDRAYEQYF.

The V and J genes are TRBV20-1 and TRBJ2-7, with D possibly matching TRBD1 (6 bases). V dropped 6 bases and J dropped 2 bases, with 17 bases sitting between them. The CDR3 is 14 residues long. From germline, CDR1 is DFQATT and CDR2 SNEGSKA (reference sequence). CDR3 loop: CSARRTAQPYEQYF. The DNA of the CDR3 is TGCAGTGCCCGCAGGACAGCTCAACCCTACGAGCAGTACTTC.

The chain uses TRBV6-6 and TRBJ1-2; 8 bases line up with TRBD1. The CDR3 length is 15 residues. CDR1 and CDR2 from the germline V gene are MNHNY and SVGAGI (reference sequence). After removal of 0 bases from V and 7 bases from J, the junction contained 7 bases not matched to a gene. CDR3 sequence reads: CASSYSGRGRFGYTF. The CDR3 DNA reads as TGTGCCAGCAGTTACTCGGGCAGGGGGCGGTTTGGCTACACCTTC.

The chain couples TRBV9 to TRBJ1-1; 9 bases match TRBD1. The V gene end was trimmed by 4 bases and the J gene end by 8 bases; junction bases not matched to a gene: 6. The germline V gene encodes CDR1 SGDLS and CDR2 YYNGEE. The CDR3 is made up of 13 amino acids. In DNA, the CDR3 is TGTGCCAGCAGCCCAGGACAGGGGAGAGAAGCTTTCTTT. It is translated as CASSPGQGREAFF.

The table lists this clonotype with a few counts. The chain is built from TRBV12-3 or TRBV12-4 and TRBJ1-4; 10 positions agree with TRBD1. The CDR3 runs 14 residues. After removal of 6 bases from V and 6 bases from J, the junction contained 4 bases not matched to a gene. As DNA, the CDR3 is TGTGCCAGCAGCGGGACAGGGGTGGATGAAAAACTGTTTTTT. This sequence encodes CASSGTGVDEKLFF.

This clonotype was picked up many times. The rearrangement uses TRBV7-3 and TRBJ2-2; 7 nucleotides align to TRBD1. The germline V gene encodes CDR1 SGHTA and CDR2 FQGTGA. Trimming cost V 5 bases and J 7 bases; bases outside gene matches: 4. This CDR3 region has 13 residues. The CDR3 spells CASSPGQFGELFF. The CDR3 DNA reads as TGTGCCAGCAGCCCGGGACAGTTCGGGGAGCTGTTTTTT. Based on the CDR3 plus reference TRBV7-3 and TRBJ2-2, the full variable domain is GAGVSQTPSNKVTEKGKYVELRCDPISGHTALYWYRQSLGQGPEFLIYFQGTGAADDSGLPNDRFFAVRPEGSVSTLKIQRTERGDSAVYLCASSPGQFGELFFGEGSRLTVL.

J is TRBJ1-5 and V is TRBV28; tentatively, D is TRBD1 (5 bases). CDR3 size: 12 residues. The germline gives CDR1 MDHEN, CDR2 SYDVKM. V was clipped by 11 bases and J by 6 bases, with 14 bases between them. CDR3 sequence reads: CAGRGVGQPQHF. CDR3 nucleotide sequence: TGTGCCGGACGGGGGGTAGGTCAGCCCCAGCATTTT.

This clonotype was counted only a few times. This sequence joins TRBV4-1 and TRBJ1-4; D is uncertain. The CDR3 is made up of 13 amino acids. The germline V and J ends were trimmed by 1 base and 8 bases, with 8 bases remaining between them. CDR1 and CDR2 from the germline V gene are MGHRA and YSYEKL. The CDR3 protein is CASSQGRTEKLFF. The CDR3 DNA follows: TGCGCCAGCAGCCAAGGGAGGACGGAAAAACTGTTTTTT.

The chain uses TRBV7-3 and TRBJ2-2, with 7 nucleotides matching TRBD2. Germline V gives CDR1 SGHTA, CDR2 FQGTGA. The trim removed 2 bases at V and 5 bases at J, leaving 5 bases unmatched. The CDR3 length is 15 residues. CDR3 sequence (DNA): TGTGCCAGCAGCTTAGATCAGCGGGATACCGGGGAGCTGTTTTTT. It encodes CASSLDQRDTGELFF.